This paragraph covers one TCR beta chain sequence. As yet, its antigen is unknown. The CDR3 totals 15 residues. V lost 5 bases to trimming and J lost 2 bases, with 13 bases between them. CDR1 is MNHEY, CDR2 SMNVEV, per germline (reference sequence). Assay used: immunoSEQ multiplex PCR; TCRdb lists only in-frame clones, some missing. Of about 150,000 clones listed, 75% to 95% are singletons. This sample is drawn from a study of T cell responses to AZD1222 COVID-19 vaccine. The study, taken as a whole, reports: Clonal diversity was possibly underestimated, and white British individuals and females predominated among donors.

This specimen consisted of peripheral blood, obtained on day 0 of AZD1222 vaccination. The TCR was taken from an adult in good health. The rearrangement joins TRBV27 to TRBJ1-5; possibly TRBD1 for D (6 bases). CDR3 in amino acids: CASSETGMGNQPQHF. DNA for the CDR3: TGTGCCAGCAGTGAAACAGGGATGGGCAATCAGCCCCAGCATTTT.